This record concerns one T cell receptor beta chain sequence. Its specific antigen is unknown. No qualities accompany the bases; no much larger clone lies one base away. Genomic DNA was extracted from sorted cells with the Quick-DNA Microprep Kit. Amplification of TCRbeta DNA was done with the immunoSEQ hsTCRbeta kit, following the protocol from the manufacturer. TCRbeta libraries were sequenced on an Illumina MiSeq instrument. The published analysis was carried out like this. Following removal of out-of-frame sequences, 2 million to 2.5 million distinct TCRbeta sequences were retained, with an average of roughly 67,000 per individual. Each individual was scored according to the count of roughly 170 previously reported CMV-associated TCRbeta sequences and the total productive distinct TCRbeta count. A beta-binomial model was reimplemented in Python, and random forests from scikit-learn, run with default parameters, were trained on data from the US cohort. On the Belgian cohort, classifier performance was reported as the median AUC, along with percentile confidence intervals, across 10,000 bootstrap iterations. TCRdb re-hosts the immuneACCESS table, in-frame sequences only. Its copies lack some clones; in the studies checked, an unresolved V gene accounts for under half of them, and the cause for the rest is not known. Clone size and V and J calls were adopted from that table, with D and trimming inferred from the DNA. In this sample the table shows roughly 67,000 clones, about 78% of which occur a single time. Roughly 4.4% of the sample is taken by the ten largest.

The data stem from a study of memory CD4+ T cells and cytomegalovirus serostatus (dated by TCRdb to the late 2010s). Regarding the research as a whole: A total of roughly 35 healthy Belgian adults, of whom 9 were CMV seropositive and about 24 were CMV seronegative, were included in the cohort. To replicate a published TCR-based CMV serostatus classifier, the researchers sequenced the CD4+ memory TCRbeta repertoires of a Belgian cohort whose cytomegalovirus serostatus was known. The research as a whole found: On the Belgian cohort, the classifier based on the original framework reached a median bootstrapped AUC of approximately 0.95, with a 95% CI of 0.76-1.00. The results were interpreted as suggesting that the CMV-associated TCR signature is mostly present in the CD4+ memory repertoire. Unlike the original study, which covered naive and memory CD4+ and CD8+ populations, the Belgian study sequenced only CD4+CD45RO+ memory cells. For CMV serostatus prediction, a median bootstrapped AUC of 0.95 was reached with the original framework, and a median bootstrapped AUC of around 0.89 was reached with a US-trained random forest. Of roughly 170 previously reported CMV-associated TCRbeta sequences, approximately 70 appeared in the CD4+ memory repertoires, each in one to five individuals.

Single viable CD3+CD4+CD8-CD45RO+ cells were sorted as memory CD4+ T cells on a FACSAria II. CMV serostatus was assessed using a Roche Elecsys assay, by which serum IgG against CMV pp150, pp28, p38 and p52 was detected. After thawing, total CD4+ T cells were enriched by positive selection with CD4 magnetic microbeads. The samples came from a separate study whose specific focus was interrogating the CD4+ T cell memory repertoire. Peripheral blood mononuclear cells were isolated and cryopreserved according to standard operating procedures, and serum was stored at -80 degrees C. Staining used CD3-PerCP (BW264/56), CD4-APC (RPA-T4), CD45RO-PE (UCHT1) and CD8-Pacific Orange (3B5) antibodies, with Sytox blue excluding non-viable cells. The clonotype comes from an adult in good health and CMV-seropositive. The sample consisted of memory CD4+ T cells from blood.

The bases are TGTGCCAGCAGCCAAGAGACAGGCTTCCAGTACTTC. Its translation is CASSQETGFQYF. The chain joins TRBV14 to TRBJ2-7, and perhaps TRBD1 as D gene, on 6 matching bases. The CDR3 measures 12 amino acids from cysteine to phenylalanine. The CDR3 DNA has 36 bases and is translated from base 1. Between the V and J ends, shortened by 0 bases and 10 bases respectively, the junction contains 10 bases. For CDR1 and CDR2, the germline V gene lists SGHDN and FVKESK.